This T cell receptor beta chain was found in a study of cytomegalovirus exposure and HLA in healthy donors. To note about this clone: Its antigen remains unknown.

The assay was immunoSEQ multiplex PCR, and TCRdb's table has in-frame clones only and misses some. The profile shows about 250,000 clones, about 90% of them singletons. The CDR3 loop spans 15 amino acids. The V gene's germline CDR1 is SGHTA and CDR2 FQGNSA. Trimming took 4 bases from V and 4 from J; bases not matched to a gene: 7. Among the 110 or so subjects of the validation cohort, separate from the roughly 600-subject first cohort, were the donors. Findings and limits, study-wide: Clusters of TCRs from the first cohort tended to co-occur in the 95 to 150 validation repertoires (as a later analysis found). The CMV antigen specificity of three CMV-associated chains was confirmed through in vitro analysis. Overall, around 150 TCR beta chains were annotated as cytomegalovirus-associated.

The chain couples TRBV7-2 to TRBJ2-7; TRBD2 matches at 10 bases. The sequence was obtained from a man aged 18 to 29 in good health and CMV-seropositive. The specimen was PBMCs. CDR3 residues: CASSSSGRASYEQYF. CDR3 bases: TGTGCCAGCAGCTCCAGCGGGAGGGCCTCTTACGAGCAGTACTTC. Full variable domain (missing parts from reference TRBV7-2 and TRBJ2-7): GAGVSQSPSNKVTEKGKDVELRCDPISGHTALYWYRQSLGQGLEFLIYFQGNSAPDKSGLPSDRFSAERTGGSVSTLTIQRTQQEDSAVYLCASSSSGRASYEQYFGPGTRLTVT.